The rows below give T cell receptor beta chains drawn from one sample of a study of T cell responses to AZD1222 COVID-19 vaccine. Produced via immunoSEQ multiplex PCR; TCRdb's table is partial and in-frame only. The sample carries roughly 120,000 clones, roughly 91% recorded once. The starting material was peripheral blood, obtained on day 0 of AZD1222 vaccination. The origin of the receptors is an adult in good health. The CDR3 runs from the conserved cysteine through the conserved F or W. A D gene is named only where the DNA matches it firmly. Where a row states a size, it is once, few, many or the class of an expanded clone; other rows omit it.

D gene: NA; J gene: TRBJ2-5; clone size: NA; V gene: TRBV29-1; CDR3 DNA: TGCAGCGGGATACAGGGAACGGAGACCCAGTACTTC; CDR3 protein: CSGIQGTETQYF
D gene: TRBD1; J gene: TRBJ2-2; clone size: once; V gene: TRBV10-3; CDR3 DNA: TGTGCCATCGCCTCACCGGGACAGGTCACCGGGGAGCTGTTTTTT; CDR3 protein: CAIASPGQVTGELFF
D gene: NA; J gene: TRBJ2-2; clone size: NA; V gene: TRBV7-9; CDR3 DNA: TGTGCCAGCAGCTCCGGTACCGGGGAGCTGTTTTTT; CDR3 protein: CASSSGTGELFF
D gene: NA; J gene: TRBJ2-2; clone size: NA; V gene: TRBV7-7; CDR3 DNA: TGTGCCAGCAGCTTAACGGGGGCCGGGGAGCTGTTTTTT; CDR3 protein: CASSLTGAGELFF
D gene: NA; J gene: TRBJ1-2; clone size: NA; V gene: TRBV28; CDR3 DNA: TGTGCCAGCAGTTTAAATGGCTACACCTTC; CDR3 protein: CASSLNGYTF
D gene: TRBD1; J gene: TRBJ1-5; clone size: NA; V gene: TRBV30; CDR3 DNA: TGTGCCTGGAGTGTAAAACGGTCTGGGACAGGGGGCTTTCGCAATCAGCCCCAGCATTTT; CDR3 protein: CAWSVKRSGTGGFRNQPQHF
D gene: NA; J gene: TRBJ2-5; clone size: NA; V gene: TRBV5-1; CDR3 DNA: TGCGCCAGCAGCTTGGACCCAGGGCCAGAGACCCAGTACTTC; CDR3 protein: CASSLDPGPETQYF
D gene: NA; J gene: TRBJ1-1; clone size: NA; V gene: TRBV30; CDR3 DNA: TGTGCCTTGGAGGACAGCACTGAAGCTTTCTTT; CDR3 protein: CALEDSTEAFF
D gene: NA; J gene: TRBJ2-3; clone size: NA; V gene: TRBV21-1; CDR3 DNA: TGTGCCAGCAGCAAATCGGATTCACGAGGCCAGTATTTT; CDR3 protein: CASSKSDSRGQYF
D gene: NA; J gene: TRBJ2-7; clone size: NA; V gene: TRBV7-8; CDR3 DNA: TGTGCCAGCAGCTTAGAGGGGGGCTCTTCCTACGAGCAGTACTTC; CDR3 protein: CASSLEGGSSYEQYF
D gene: NA; J gene: TRBJ1-1; clone size: NA; V gene: TRBV4-1; CDR3 DNA: TGCGCCAGCAGCCTTCACGACAGGTACACTGAAGCTTTCTTT; CDR3 protein: CASSLHDRYTEAFF
D gene: TRBD2; J gene: TRBJ2-2; clone size: NA; V gene: TRBV6-1; CDR3 DNA: TGTGCCAGCAGTGAATCCCTAGCGGGGACCGGGGAGCTGTTTTTT; CDR3 protein: CASSESLAGTGELFF
D gene: NA; J gene: TRBJ2-7; clone size: NA; V gene: TRBV7-9; CDR3 DNA: TGTGCCAGCAGCAAGGACAGTTACGAGCAGTACTTC; CDR3 protein: CASSKDSYEQYF
D gene: NA; J gene: TRBJ2-2; clone size: NA; V gene: TRBV4-1; CDR3 DNA: TGCGCCAGCAGTGGGTGGCAAAACACCGGGGAGCTGTTTTTT; CDR3 protein: CASSGWQNTGELFF
D gene: NA; J gene: TRBJ2-7; clone size: NA; V gene: TRBV10-3; CDR3 DNA: TGTGCCATCAGGCAGGAATACGGGAGTACAAACGAGCAGTACTTC; CDR3 protein: CAIRQEYGSTNEQYF
D gene: TRBD1; J gene: TRBJ1-1; clone size: few; V gene: TRBV7-9; CDR3 DNA: TGTGCCAGCAGCTTCGTGGGGACAGGGACAGCTTTCTTT; CDR3 protein: CASSFVGTGTAFF
D gene: NA; J gene: TRBJ2-7; clone size: once; V gene: TRBV6-1; CDR3 DNA: TGTGCCAGCAGTGAACGAGGGACGCTGATTCGGGTACAGTACTTC; CDR3 protein: CASSERGTLIRVQYF
D gene: TRBD1; J gene: TRBJ2-7; clone size: NA; V gene: TRBV19; CDR3 DNA: TGTGCCAGTAGTATATTGGCCAGGGGGCATCAGCAGTACTTC; CDR3 protein: CASSILARGHQQYF
D gene: TRBD1; J gene: TRBJ2-5; clone size: NA; V gene: TRBV7-2; CDR3 DNA: TGTGCCAGCAGCTTAAACAGGGGGGAGACCCAGTACTTC; CDR3 protein: CASSLNRGETQYF
D gene: TRBD1; J gene: TRBJ1-2; clone size: NA; V gene: TRBV28; CDR3 DNA: TGTGCCAGCAGTTCGGGGGACAGGGGTGGCTACACCTTC; CDR3 protein: CASSSGDRGGYTF
D gene: NA; J gene: TRBJ2-1; clone size: NA; V gene: TRBV5-1; CDR3 DNA: TGCGCCAGCAGCTTGGGACAAGTCAATGAGCAGTTCTTC; CDR3 protein: CASSLGQVNEQFF
D gene: NA; J gene: TRBJ2-1; clone size: NA; V gene: TRBV2; CDR3 DNA: TGTGCCAGCAGGCTGAAGTCTCTAGCGTACAATGAGCAGTTCTTC; CDR3 protein: CASRLKSLAYNEQFF
D gene: NA; J gene: TRBJ2-7; clone size: few; V gene: TRBV28; CDR3 DNA: TGTGCCAGCAGTTTATTCTCCTACGAGCAGTACTTC; CDR3 protein: CASSLFSYEQYF
D gene: NA; J gene: TRBJ2-2; clone size: NA; V gene: TRBV7-2; CDR3 DNA: TGTGCCAGCAGCCAAACAGGGTCGAGTCGCGGGGAGCTGTTTTTT; CDR3 protein: CASSQTGSSRGELFF
D gene: TRBD2; J gene: TRBJ2-1; clone size: NA; V gene: TRBV5-1; CDR3 DNA: TGCGCCAGCAGCTTAGGCGGGGGCTACAATGAGCAGTTCTTC; CDR3 protein: CASSLGGGYNEQFF
D gene: NA; J gene: TRBJ2-1; clone size: NA; V gene: TRBV30; CDR3 DNA: TGTGCCTGGAGTGCGGGGGCTGAGCAGTTCTTC; CDR3 protein: CAWSAGAEQFF
D gene: TRBD1; J gene: TRBJ1-3; clone size: NA; V gene: TRBV7-2; CDR3 DNA: TGTGCCAGCAGCCTGACAGGGTCCATCTCTGGAAACACCATATATTTT; CDR3 protein: CASSLTGSISGNTIYF
D gene: TRBD2; J gene: TRBJ2-1; clone size: NA; V gene: TRBV7-9; CDR3 DNA: TGTGCCAGCAGCACCGTTGGAGCGGGGGCCCCCGAATACAATGAGCAGTTCTTC; CDR3 protein: CASSTVGAGAPEYNEQFF
D gene: NA; J gene: TRBJ2-5; clone size: NA; V gene: TRBV11-3; CDR3 DNA: TGTGCCAGCAGCTTAGCCGGGGCCCAAGAGACCCAGTACTTC; CDR3 protein: CASSLAGAQETQYF
D gene: NA; J gene: TRBJ1-2; clone size: NA; V gene: TRBV2; CDR3 DNA: TGTGCCAGCGGATCCCAGGGGAAGGATGGCTACACCTTC; CDR3 protein: CASGSQGKDGYTF
D gene: NA; J gene: TRBJ2-6; clone size: few; V gene: TRBV6-5; CDR3 DNA: TGTGCCAGCAGTTACCGGGGAACTGGGGCCAACGTCCTGACTTTC; CDR3 protein: CASSYRGTGANVLTF
D gene: NA; J gene: TRBJ2-7; clone size: NA; V gene: TRBV19; CDR3 DNA: TGTGCCAGTAAGATCCGGGCGGGAAGCTCCTACGAGCAGTACTTC; CDR3 protein: CASKIRAGSSYEQYF
D gene: TRBD1; J gene: TRBJ1-2; clone size: NA; V gene: TRBV7-9; CDR3 DNA: TGTGCCAGCAGCCACGACAGGGAAAATCAAGGCTACACCTTC; CDR3 protein: CASSHDRENQGYTF
D gene: TRBD1; J gene: TRBJ2-7; clone size: NA; V gene: TRBV15; CDR3 DNA: TGTGCCACCAGCAGAGCCCCACAGGGGGCGGACGAGCAGTACTTC; CDR3 protein: CATSRAPQGADEQYF
D gene: NA; J gene: TRBJ2-7; clone size: NA; V gene: TRBV4-1; CDR3 DNA: TGCGCCAGCAGCCAAGCGGCAGACTCCTACGAGCAGTACTTC; CDR3 protein: CASSQAADSYEQYF
D gene: TRBD1; J gene: TRBJ1-2; clone size: NA; V gene: TRBV3-1/TRBV3-2; CDR3 DNA: TGTGCCAGCAGCCCCACAGGGGAGTGGCCCTACACCTTC; CDR3 protein: CASSPTGEWPYTF
D gene: NA; J gene: TRBJ2-1; clone size: NA; V gene: TRBV27; CDR3 DNA: TGTGCCAGCAGTTCCCCGGGCCAAAACTCCTACAATGAGCAGTTCTTC; CDR3 protein: CASSSPGQNSYNEQFF
D gene: NA; J gene: TRBJ1-2; clone size: once; V gene: TRBV27; CDR3 DNA: TGTGCCAGCAGGGATCTCCGGACTACCCTTAACTATGGCTACACCTTC; CDR3 protein: CASRDLRTTLNYGYTF
D gene: NA; J gene: TRBJ2-7; clone size: few; V gene: TRBV29-1; CDR3 DNA: TGCAGCGTTGAAATGACAAAGTCCCCCTACGAGCAGTACTTC; CDR3 protein: CSVEMTKSPYEQYF
D gene: NA; J gene: TRBJ2-7; clone size: NA; V gene: TRBV6-5; CDR3 DNA: TGTGCCAGCAGCCCGGTTTCACAGGGTCCCTACGAGCAGTACTTC; CDR3 protein: CASSPVSQGPYEQYF
D gene: TRBD1; J gene: TRBJ2-3; clone size: NA; V gene: TRBV11-2; CDR3 DNA: TGTGCCAGCAATACCCCGGGACAGGGGGCAACAGATACGCAGTATTTT; CDR3 protein: CASNTPGQGATDTQYF
D gene: NA; J gene: TRBJ1-6; clone size: NA; V gene: TRBV14; CDR3 DNA: TGTGCCAGCAGCCGCGGTCCACAGGGTAATTCACCCCTCCACTTT; CDR3 protein: CASSRGPQGNSPLHF
D gene: TRBD1; J gene: TRBJ2-1; clone size: NA; V gene: TRBV19; CDR3 DNA: TGTGCCAGTAGTATAGTTGGCAGGGGGTTGTACAATGAGCAGTTCTTC; CDR3 protein: CASSIVGRGLYNEQFF
D gene: NA; J gene: TRBJ2-2; clone size: NA; V gene: TRBV20-1; CDR3 DNA: TGCAGTGCTAGTTTTAGGGACACCGGGGAGCTGTTTTTT; CDR3 protein: CSASFRDTGELFF
D gene: NA; J gene: TRBJ1-6; clone size: NA; V gene: TRBV30; CDR3 DNA: TGTGCCTGGAGTGGGATGACAGGTCTGGGGGGAGGTTCACCCCTCCACTTT; CDR3 protein: CAWSGMTGLGGGSPLHF
D gene: NA; J gene: TRBJ1-3; clone size: NA; V gene: TRBV7-8; CDR3 DNA: TGTGCCAGCAGCTTAGCACCAGGAGGAAACACCATATATTTT; CDR3 protein: CASSLAPGGNTIYF
D gene: TRBD1; J gene: TRBJ1-4; clone size: NA; V gene: TRBV5-1; CDR3 DNA: TGCGCCAGCAGTCAGGTACAGGGGGCTGTTCGGACTAATGAAAAACTGTTTTTT; CDR3 protein: CASSQVQGAVRTNEKLFF
D gene: TRBD2; J gene: TRBJ2-1; clone size: NA; V gene: TRBV7-2; CDR3 DNA: TGTGCCAGCAGCGGCGGGGGGACTAGCTTGGATGAGCAGTTCTTC; CDR3 protein: CASSGGGTSLDEQFF
D gene: TRBD2; J gene: TRBJ2-7; clone size: NA; V gene: TRBV5-5; CDR3 DNA: TGTGCCAGCAGCTTGGGGGGATACACTAGCGGGAGTGTCTACGAGCAGTACTTC; CDR3 protein: CASSLGGYTSGSVYEQYF
D gene: NA; J gene: TRBJ2-7; clone size: NA; V gene: TRBV25-1; CDR3 DNA: TGTGCCAGCAGTGAATCCGGCAGGGTCTCAGTCGAGCAGTACTTC; CDR3 protein: CASSESGRVSVEQYF
D gene: TRBD1; J gene: TRBJ1-2; clone size: NA; V gene: TRBV6-1; CDR3 DNA: TGTGCCAGCAGTGAACAGGGGGCCTATGGCTACACCTTC; CDR3 protein: CASSEQGAYGYTF
D gene: NA; J gene: TRBJ2-1; clone size: once; V gene: TRBV13; CDR3 DNA: TGTGCCAGCAGCCTGCGGTGGAGGGGGGCCTACAATGAGCAGTTCTTC; CDR3 protein: CASSLRWRGAYNEQFF
D gene: NA; J gene: TRBJ2-1; clone size: NA; V gene: TRBV2; CDR3 DNA: TGTGCCAGCACCCAGGGCTCCTACAATGAGCAGTTCTTC; CDR3 protein: CASTQGSYNEQFF
D gene: TRBD1; J gene: TRBJ2-5; clone size: NA; V gene: TRBV5-5; CDR3 DNA: TGTGCCAGCAGCAGTTGGGGCAGGGGGAGACGACAAGAGACCCAGTACTTC; CDR3 protein: CASSSWGRGRRQETQYF
D gene: NA; J gene: TRBJ2-5; clone size: NA; V gene: TRBV30; CDR3 DNA: TGTGCCTGGAGTACCGCCGGGAATCAGTACTTC; CDR3 protein: CAWSTAGNQYF
D gene: TRBD1; J gene: TRBJ1-5; clone size: NA; V gene: TRBV5-6; CDR3 DNA: TGTGCCAGCAGCTTGGGAGGGACAGGGCTCAGTCAGCCCCAGCATTTT; CDR3 protein: CASSLGGTGLSQPQHF
D gene: TRBD1; J gene: TRBJ1-2; clone size: NA; V gene: TRBV5-1; CDR3 DNA: TGCGCCAGCAGCTTTTACAGGACAGGGGACTATGGCTACACCTTC; CDR3 protein: CASSFYRTGDYGYTF
D gene: NA; J gene: TRBJ2-1; clone size: NA; V gene: TRBV25-1; CDR3 DNA: TGTGCCAGCCGAAAAGGACTCCTCTACAATGAGCAGTTCTTC; CDR3 protein: CASRKGLLYNEQFF